Sequencing of this T cell receptor (beta chain) was carried out in a study of cytomegalovirus exposure and HLA in healthy donors. Study conclusions and caveats: Immune exposure information available was restricted to CMV serostatus.

The PCR ran on 60 Vbeta and 13 Jbeta primers. TCRdb's table, derived via immunoSEQ multiplex PCR, lists solely in-frame clones and lacks some. The sample lists over 70,000 clones; roughly four fifths were seen once. As regards this clone: Its antigen remains unknown.

This TCR was sampled from a man aged 25-40 years in good health and CMV-seronegative. The specimen was PBMCs.

CDR3 loop: CASSEYYGLAGQETQYF. The CDR3 coding sequence is TGTGCCAGCAGTGAATATTACGGACTAGCGGGACAAGAGACCCAGTACTTC. The chain is built from TRBV25-1 and TRBJ2-5, with 12 bases lining up with TRBD2. Losses at the gene ends were 0 bases for V and 2 bases for J; bases not matched to a gene: 4. The CDR3 contains 17 residues. Germline assignment: CDR1 MGHDK and CDR2 SYGVNS.